A single sample is the source of the 18 T cell receptor beta chains below, sequenced in a study of cytomegalovirus exposure and HLA in healthy donors. Amplification used 60 Vbeta primers and 13 Jbeta primers. Clones were sequenced by immunoSEQ multiplex PCR, and TCRdb holds only the in-frame ones, with some missing. The table has about 150,000 clones, 77% seen once. Sequences were obtained from PBMCs. The source is a male donor in good health and CMV-seronegative.

The chain has TRBV11-2 and TRBJ2-5; TRBD2 might be the D (5 bases). V was trimmed by 1 base and J by 4 bases, leaving 13 bases between them. The germline V gene encodes CDR1 SGHAT and CDR2 FQNNGV. There are 15 residues in the CDR3. The CDR3 DNA reads as TGTGCCAGCAGCTTAGCCCCCGGGGTGGGAGAGACCCAGTACTTC. The encoded protein is CASSLAPGVGETQYF. The full variable domain, with the rest looked up from reference TRBV11-2 and TRBJ2-5, is EAGVAQSPRYKIIEKRQSVAFWCNPISGHATLYWYQQILGQGPKLLIQFQNNGVVDDSQLPKDRFSAERLKGVDSTLKIQPAKLEDSAVYLCASSLAPGVGETQYFGPGTRLLVL.

This sequence joins TRBV4-2 and TRBJ1-2; D remains ambiguous. Trimming took off 1 base at V and 8 bases at J, with 20 bases between the two ends. The CDR3 has 16 amino acids. Germline V gene sequence: CDR1 LGHNA, CDR2 YNFKEQ. This CDR3 reads CASSQAMSGIGRGYTF. The CDR3 region has the DNA TGTGCCAGCAGCCAAGCTATGTCGGGGATTGGGCGGGGCTACACCTTC.

The chain is built from TRBV4-3 and TRBJ1-4; D ambiguous. Trimming cost V 1 base and J 3 bases, with 9 bases left between them. CDR3 length: 15 amino acids. Germline V gene lookup returns CDR1 LGHNA and CDR2 YSLEER. The CDR3 DNA reads as TGCGCCAGCAGCCAAGTCCCCGGTTCTAATGAAAAACTGTTTTTT. Translation gives CASSQVPGSNEKLFF.

The gene calls are TRBV10-3 and TRBJ2-5, with 7 bases lining up with TRBD2. Germline V gives CDR1 ENHRY, CDR2 SYGVKD. The V segment lost 5 bases and the J segment 3 bases; nucleotides outside the gene matches: 6. The CDR3 extends over 14 amino acids. In nucleotides, the CDR3 is TGTGCCATCAGTTCGGGACTACCCGAAGAGACCCAGTACTTC. Amino acid sequence: CAISSGLPEETQYF.

In this sample, this clone turned up a few times. The V and J genes are TRBV27 and TRBJ2-1, with D uncertain. Germline V gene data show CDR1 as MNHEY and CDR2 as SMNVEV (reference sequence). Trimming took 8 bases from V and 2 from J, leaving 16 bases between them. This CDR3 comprises 15 residues. The CDR3 bases are TGTGCCAGCGGAATGGGTTGGCAGGCCTACAATGAGCAGTTCTTC. Protein sequence: CASGMGWQAYNEQFF.

This clone occurred once. CDR3: CASSASGTVGEQYF. CDR3 DNA sequence: TGTGCCAGCAGTGCCAGTGGGACAGTTGGCGAGCAGTACTTC. The rearrangement links TRBV7-8 to TRBJ2-7, with 7 bases identical to TRBD1. The CDR3 runs 14 residues. V trimming: 6 bases; J trimming: 6 bases; junction bases outside the gene matches: 11. Germline CDR1 is SGHVS and CDR2 is FQNEAQ. Drawing the rest from reference TRBV7-8 and TRBJ2-7, the complete variable domain is GAGVSQSPRYKVAKRGQDVALRCDPISGHVSLFWYQQALGQGPEFLTYFQNEAQLDKSGLPSDRFFAERPEGSVSTLKIQRTQQEDSAVYLCASSASGTVGEQYFGPGTRLTVT.

This chain joins TRBV18 and TRBJ1-1; D not certain. The CDR3 is 15 residues long. CDR1 KGHSH and CDR2 LQKENI come from the germline V gene. Trimming took 2 bases from V and 0 from J, leaving 10 bases between them. CDR3 nucleotide sequence: TGTGCCAGCTCACCAGAGCAGGCGTTGAACACTGAAGCTTTCTTT. Translated, it gives CASSPEQALNTEAFF.

The rearrangement uses TRBV6-6 and TRBJ1-5; D not resolved. Germline assignment: CDR1 MNHNY and CDR2 SVGAGI (reference sequence). The CDR3 runs to 14 residues. Trimming took off 6 bases at V and 4 bases at J, with 13 bases between the two ends. CDR3 in DNA: TGTGCCAGCAGAGACCCCTCGGGGAATCAGCCCCAGCATTTT. Its protein product is CASRDPSGNQPQHF.

V and J are TRBV7-3 and TRBJ2-2; 8 bases are shared with TRBD2. Germline CDR1 reads SGHTA; CDR2 reads FQGTGA. The CDR3 has 15 amino acids. V shed 5 bases and J 4 bases; nucleotides not matched to a gene: 6. CDR3 in amino acids: CASSLGLARTGELFF. As DNA, the CDR3 is TGTGCCAGCAGCCTTGGACTAGCCCGCACCGGGGAGCTGTTTTTT. Based on the CDR3 plus reference TRBV7-3 and TRBJ2-2, the full variable domain is GAGVSQTPSNKVTEKGKYVELRCDPISGHTALYWYRQSLGQGPEFLIYFQGTGAADDSGLPNDRFFAVRPEGSVSTLKIQRTERGDSAVYLCASSLGLARTGELFFGEGSRLTVL.

This clone was counted once. The gene calls are TRBV13 and TRBJ2-3; D unresolved. The germline gives CDR1 PRHDT, CDR2 FYEKMQ (reference sequence). Deletions cut 3 bases from V and 9 bases from J, with 13 bases between. This CDR3 is built from 13 residues. The CDR3 reads CASSFPDRRTQYF. CDR3 DNA: TGTGCCAGCAGCTTTCCCGACCGGCGGACGCAGTATTTT.

The table lists this clone with a few counts. The chain couples TRBV5-6 to TRBJ1-1, with a tentative D call TRBD1 (6 bases). Germline CDR1 and CDR2: SGHDT and YYEEEE. CDR3 length: 16 residues. The V gene lost 1 base and the J gene lost 6 bases, with 19 bases spanning the gap. CDR3 sequence (DNA): TGTGCCAGCAGCTTGCGGGCCCAGGGGATGGTTCCTGAAGCTTTCTTT. This sequence encodes CASSLRAQGMVPEAFF. The full variable domain, with the rest looked up from reference TRBV5-6 and TRBJ1-1, is DAGVTQSPTHLIKTRGQQVTLRCSPKSGHDTVSWYQQALGQGPQFIFQYYEEEERQRGNFPDRFSGHQFPNYSSELNVNALLLGDSALYLCASSLRAQGMVPEAFFGQGTRLTVV.

The rearrangement uses TRBV6-5 and TRBJ2-5, with 7 positions matching TRBD1. The better agreement between TRBJ2-7 and the DNA end casts doubt on the J call. The germline gives CDR1 MNHEY, CDR2 SVGAGI. The CDR3 totals 15 residues. CDR3 protein: CASSYGWDRSYEQYF. DNA for the CDR3: TGTGCCAGCAGTTACGGGTGGGACAGATCCTACGAGCAGTACTTC.

The gene calls are TRBV7-2 and TRBJ2-3, with D hard to call. The CDR3 spans 14 residues. V dropped 5 bases and J dropped 1 base, with 10 bases sitting between them. The germline V gene encodes CDR1 SGHTA and CDR2 FQGNSA. CDR3 amino acids: CASSPRSRTDTQYF. The CDR3 DNA reads as TGTGCCAGCAGCCCCAGGTCCCGCACAGATACGCAGTATTTT.

The gene calls are TRBV30 and TRBJ2-7, with D unclear. The germline V gene encodes CDR1 GTSNPN and CDR2 SVGIG (reference sequence). V shed 4 bases and J shed 1 base, with 11 bases lying between them. The CDR3 has 13 residues. The CDR3 spells CAWNRLESYEQYF. CDR3 sequence (DNA): TGTGCCTGGAATCGGCTAGAATCCTACGAGCAGTACTTC.

The V and J genes are TRBV4-1 and TRBJ1-2; 9 nucleotides agree with TRBD1. The V and J ends lost 2 bases and 2 bases, in that order; junction bases with no gene match: 6. This CDR3 region has 16 residues. Looked up from germline, CDR1 is MGHRA and CDR2 is YSYEKL. CDR3 nucleotides: TGCGCCAGCAGCCAACCCGGGACAGGGACCAACTATGGCTACACCTTC. Its translation is CASSQPGTGTNYGYTF.

This sequence joins TRBV28 and TRBJ1-2; 7 bases fit TRBD1. Germline CDR1 is MDHEN and CDR2 is SYDVKM. Trimming took 4 bases from V and 8 from J; bases not matched to a gene: 16. CDR3 length: 16 amino acids. DNA for the CDR3: TGTGCCAGCAGTTCCACTCGGACAGGAGGCCCTTGGGGCTACACCTTC. Translated: CASSSTRTGGPWGYTF.

V usage is TRBV27 and J usage is TRBJ1-2; D gene ambiguous. Per the germline V gene, CDR1 is MNHEY and CDR2 is SMNVEV (reference sequence). CDR3 length: 11 amino acids. V dropped 8 bases and J dropped 4 bases, with 8 bases sitting between them. Here the CDR3 reads CASSGSYGYTF. In DNA, the CDR3 is TGTGCCAGCTCCGGGAGCTATGGCTACACCTTC.

With respect to this clone: The same CDR3 arises from other DNA sequences in this sample as well. The V and J genes are TRBV4-3 and TRBJ1-2, with D unresolved. CDR1 LGHNA and CDR2 YSLEER come from the germline V gene. This CDR3 spans 12 amino acids. Trimming took 3 bases from V and 3 from J, leaving 5 bases between them. For the CDR3, the DNA is TGCGCCAGCAGCCAGGACTACTATGGCTACACCTTC. It specifies CASSQDYYGYTF.